The text below deals with one TCR beta chain. This sample is drawn from a study of blood T cell repertoires in COVID-19. The CDR3 is 17 residues long. Trimming at V came to 0 bases and at J to 3 bases, leaving 8 bases not matched to a gene. Germline CDR1 reads MNHEY; CDR2 reads SVGEGT. Measured with immunoSEQ multiplex PCR; TCRdb has only the in-frame clones, and not every one. The sample lists approximately 350,000 clones, 70% to 90% occurring once. This receptor was obtained from a woman aged 25 to 39 with COVID-19, enrolled during active disease. This rearrangement joins TRBV6-2 or TRBV6-3 to TRBJ2-4, with 7 positions matching TRBD2. Sequencing input: peripheral blood. The DNA of the CDR3 is TGTGCCAGCAGTTACTCGCAGGCGGGGGTCGGCAAAAACATTCAGTACTTC. Protein product: CASSYSQAGVGKNIQYF.